Following are 5 T cell receptor beta chains from one sample sequenced in a study of blood T cell repertoires in COVID-19. The data were produced by immunoSEQ multiplex PCR, yet TCRdb's version contains in-frame clones alone and is incomplete. The sample holds 200,000 to 300,000 clones, about 79% seen once. Sequencing was carried out using peripheral blood. These receptors all come from a man aged 40-50 years who had recovered from COVID-19.

The rearrangement joins TRBV5-5 to TRBJ2-1, with 7 positions matching TRBD2. V lost 4 bases and J lost 1; bases outside the gene matches: 8. The germline gives CDR1 SGHKS, CDR2 YYEKEE (reference sequence). The CDR3 loop spans 16 amino acids. The CDR3 here is CASSGTGTTSYNEQFF. The CDR3 nucleotides are TGTGCCAGCAGCGGAACCGGGACTACTTCCTACAATGAGCAGTTCTTC.

The chain recombines TRBV4-3 with TRBJ1-2; D not certain. Trimming took 0 bases from V and 3 from J, leaving 11 bases between them. CDR1 and CDR2 from the germline V gene are LGHNA and YSLEER. The CDR3 loop spans 15 amino acids. In nucleotides, the CDR3 is TGCGCCAGCAGCCAAGATCCGGGTAGTGACTATGGCTACACCTTC. Protein sequence: CASSQDPGSDYGYTF.

The rearrangement joins TRBV2 to TRBJ2-5, with 14 bases that match TRBD2. Germline CDR1 reads SNHLY; CDR2 reads FYNNEI. The V segment lost 2 bases and the J segment 4 bases; nucleotides outside the gene matches: 3. The CDR3 sequence is 16 residues long. Written as DNA, the CDR3 is TGTGCCAGCAGTGAAATAGGACTAGCGGGGGGAGAGACCCAGTACTTC. This sequence encodes CASSEIGLAGGETQYF.

V is TRBV5-3 and J is TRBJ1-1; 7 bases align to TRBD1. TRBV5-3 has ORF status, its function being uncertain. J was trimmed by 5 bases and V by 0 bases; bases with no gene match: 13. The length of the CDR3 is 17 residues. The CDR3 here is CARSLEEGTDLGTEAFF. CDR3 nucleotide sequence: TGTGCCAGAAGCTTGGAGGAAGGGACAGATTTGGGTACTGAAGCTTTCTTT.

The chain recombines TRBV6-5 with TRBJ1-3, with D perhaps matching TRBD1 (5 bases). The CDR3 has 13 residues. Germline V gene sequence: CDR1 MNHEY, CDR2 SVGAGI. V was trimmed by 7 bases and J by 3 bases, leaving 10 bases between them. The CDR3 protein is CASIQGFGNTIYF. DNA for the CDR3: TGTGCCAGCATTCAGGGTTTTGGAAACACCATATATTTT.